Each of the 21 T cell receptor beta chains below was sequenced from the same sample in a study of T cell clones after liver transplantation. The repertoire was sequenced with immunoSEQ multiplex PCR; TCRdb's copy has only in-frame clones and lacks some. The data show approximately 100,000 clones, around 80% seen once. The sequences come from CD4+ T cells from blood, collected around 48 months after liver transplant. All receptors derive from a human patient who received a liver transplant. The T cells may come from the graft donor.

Only a few counts were recorded for this clone. The chain links TRBV30 to TRBJ1-4, with D unclear. Deletions cut 3 bases from V and 10 bases from J, with 9 bases between. Germline CDR1 GTSNPN, CDR2 SVGIG (reference sequence). The CDR3 is made up of 11 amino acids. The CDR3 coding sequence is TGTGCCTGGAGACATCTTGGAAAACTGTTTTTT. This encodes CAWRHLGKLFF.

The chain is built from TRBV5-8 and TRBJ2-4, with D possibly TRBD2 on 5 matching bases. The CDR3 loop spans 13 amino acids. Germline V gene lookup returns CDR1 SGHTS and CDR2 YDEGEE. Trimming shortened V by 0 bases and J by 8 bases, and 9 bases separated the two germline ends. DNA for the CDR3: TGTGCCAGCAGCTTGGCGGAGGAGGACATTCAGTACTTC. Its translation is CASSLAEEDIQYF. The whole variable domain, filled in from reference TRBV5-8 and TRBJ2-4, reads EAGVTQSPTHLIKTRGQQATLRCSPISGHTSVYWYQQALGLGLQFLLWYDEGEERNRGNFPPRFSGRQFPNYSSELNVNALELEDSALYLCASSLAEEDIQYFGAGTRLSVL.

This chain joins TRBV7-2 and TRBJ1-1; TRBD1 is a possible D gene (6 bases). The CDR3 covers 13 residues. The ends were cut back, 6 bases at V and 2 bases at J, with 10 bases in the middle. The germline V gene encodes CDR1 SGHTA and CDR2 FQGNSA. The CDR3 bases are TGTGCCAGCAGAACAGGGATAAACACTGAAGCTTTCTTT. Encoded protein: CASRTGINTEAFF.

The chain is built from TRBV7-2 and TRBJ2-2; D ambiguous. Per the germline V gene, CDR1 is SGHTA and CDR2 is FQGNSA. Deletions cut 1 base from V and 6 bases from J, with 9 bases between. The CDR3 contains 14 residues. The CDR3: CASSLVGSPGELFF. In DNA form, the CDR3 reads TGTGCCAGCAGCTTAGTTGGGTCTCCCGGGGAGCTGTTTTTT.

This clone occurred once. The chain recombines TRBV6-5 with TRBJ2-7; maybe TRBD1 (6 bases). Trimming pared 6 bases from V and 1 base from J, leaving 16 bases between. The CDR3 covers 15 residues. The germline CDR1 and CDR2 sequences are MNHEY and SVGAGI. CDR3 nucleotide sequence: TGTGCCAGCAGAGACGCACAGGGATTGTCCTACGAGCAGTACTTC. It specifies CASRDAQGLSYEQYF.

This sequence joins TRBV28 and TRBJ1-2, with TRBD1 as a possible D gene (6 bases). The V end was cut by 4 bases, the J end by 5 bases, with 17 bases between. Germline V gene lookup returns CDR1 MDHEN and CDR2 SYDVKM. The length of the CDR3 is 15 residues. This chain's CDR3 is CASSYKPTGAYGYTF. The CDR3 coding sequence is TGTGCCAGCAGTTACAAGCCGACAGGAGCGTATGGCTACACCTTC.

This clone was picked up a small number of times. The chain combines TRBV7-3 with TRBJ2-1; 14 bases are shared with TRBD2. The CDR3 totals 15 residues. Germline CDR1 SGHTA, CDR2 FQGTGA. The V gene end was trimmed by 4 bases and the J gene end by 9 bases; junction bases not matched to a gene: 5. The CDR3 DNA follows: TGTGCCAGCAGCTGGGGGACTAGCGGGAGCGGTGAGCAGTTCTTC. It is translated as CASSWGTSGSGEQFF. Using reference TRBV7-3 and TRBJ2-1 for the parts outside the CDR3, the full variable domain is GAGVSQTPSNKVTEKGKYVELRCDPISGHTALYWYRQSLGQGPEFLIYFQGTGAADDSGLPNDRFFAVRPEGSVSTLKIQRTERGDSAVYLCASSWGTSGSGEQFFGPGTRLTVL.

This chain joins TRBV5-1 and TRBJ2-1; D gene ambiguous. Germline V gene sequence: CDR1 SGHRS, CDR2 YFSETQ. This CDR3 contains 13 residues. The V end lost 0 bases, the J end lost 8 bases, and 9 bases lay between the germline ends. CDR3 nucleotides: TGCGCCAGCAGCTTGGCTCAGCTCGATGAGCAGTTCTTC. Translation gives CASSLAQLDEQFF. The full variable domain, rest sourced from reference TRBV5-1 and TRBJ2-1, is KAGVTQTPRYLIKTRGQQVTLSCSPISGHRSVSWYQQTPGQGLQFLFEYFSETQRNKGNFPGRFSGRQFSNSRSEMNVSTLELGDSALYLCASSLAQLDEQFFGPGTRLTVL.

The chain links TRBV19 to TRBJ1-2, with unresolved D. V was trimmed by 4 bases and J by 2 bases, leaving 14 bases between them. In germline, CDR1 is LNHDA, CDR2 SQIVND (reference sequence). The CDR3 extends over 15 amino acids. CDR3 amino acids: CASSTGQPSNYGYTF. The CDR3 DNA reads as TGTGCCAGTAGTACTGGGCAGCCGTCCAACTATGGCTACACCTTC.

The chain is built from TRBV2 and TRBJ1-3; perhaps TRBD1 as D (6 bases). The CDR3 totals 16 residues. Trimming cost V 4 bases and J 4 bases, with 17 bases left between them. Looked up from germline, CDR1 is SNHLY and CDR2 is FYNNEI. In nucleotides, the CDR3 is TGTGCCAGCAGTGTGGGACAAATTAAATCCGGAAACACCATATATTTT. Amino acid sequence: CASSVGQIKSGNTIYF.

V usage is TRBV2 and J usage is TRBJ2-2; D is undetermined. V lost 6 bases and J lost 4, with 12 bases in between. The CDR3 extends over 14 amino acids. Germline CDR1 is SNHLY and CDR2 is FYNNEI. The CDR3 DNA reads TGTGCCAGCAGAAGGGATCCAGGCACCGGGGAGCTGTTTTTT. Amino acids: CASRRDPGTGELFF.

V usage is TRBV7-2 and J usage is TRBJ1-5, with 10 bases lining up with TRBD1. The germline V gene encodes CDR1 SGHTA and CDR2 FQGNSA. The V and J ends lost 5 bases and 5 bases, in that order; junction bases with no gene match: 6. The CDR3 has 15 residues. The CDR3 sequence is CASSPPGTGDQPQHF. CDR3 sequence (DNA): TGTGCCAGCAGCCCCCCCGGGACAGGGGATCAGCCCCAGCATTTT.

The chain joins TRBV4-2 to TRBJ2-7, with unresolved D. Germline assignment: CDR1 LGHNA and CDR2 YNFKEQ. The CDR3 contains 16 residues. The germline V and J ends were trimmed by 0 bases and 3 bases, with 15 bases remaining between them. CDR3 DNA sequence: TGTGCCAGCAGCCAAGATCGGACGGCCTCCCTCTACGAGCAGTACTTC. This sequence encodes CASSQDRTASLYEQYF.

This clone showed up just once. The chain combines TRBV9 with TRBJ2-2; D gene uncertain. The CDR3 runs to 14 residues. Germline V gives CDR1 SGDLS, CDR2 YYNGEE. V was trimmed by 6 bases and J by 0 bases, leaving 9 bases between them. In nucleotides, the CDR3 is TGTGCCAGCACCCGTACAGCGAACACCGGGGAGCTGTTTTTT. This gives the protein CASTRTANTGELFF.

V and J are TRBV6-5 and TRBJ1-2; 8 bases agree with TRBD1. Germline lookup yields CDR1 MNHEY and CDR2 SVGAGI. The trim removed 5 bases at V and 8 bases at J, leaving 7 bases unmatched. CDR3 size: 13 residues. CDR3 coding DNA: TGTGCCAGCAGTCAAACAGGGGGAGGCGGCTACACCTTC. Translation gives CASSQTGGGGYTF.

The genes are TRBV28 and TRBJ2-2; D gene uncertain. Germline-derived CDR1 and CDR2 are MDHEN and SYDVKM. The CDR3 is made up of 13 amino acids. V lost 11 bases and J lost 1, with 11 bases in between. The CDR3 DNA reads as TGTGCCTCCTTCGGAGTGAACACCGGGGAGCTGTTTTTT. It codes for CASFGVNTGELFF.

This clone was detected once. The J gene is TRBJ2-7, the V gene TRBV4-3; the D gene is possibly TRBD1 (5 bases). V shed 5 bases and J shed 1 base, with 9 bases lying between them. The CDR3 length is 13 residues. Per the germline V gene, CDR1 is LGHNA and CDR2 is YSLEER. CDR3 DNA sequence: TGCGCCAGCAGCAGGACACATTCCTACGAGCAGTACTTC. Its protein product is CASSRTHSYEQYF.

This chain connects TRBV9 to TRBJ2-2, with TRBD2 matching over 9 bases. This CDR3 has 15 residues. Germline CDR1 is SGDLS and CDR2 is YYNGEE. With 4 bases clipped from V and 5 bases from J, the junction kept 6 bases outside the gene matches. CDR3 sequence (DNA): TGTGCCAGCAGCACGACTAGCGGAGGAACCGGGGAGCTGTTTTTT. Protein sequence: CASSTTSGGTGELFF.

This clone was counted a single time. The chain employs TRBV11-3 and TRBJ2-1; 8 nucleotides match TRBD2. Germline trimming cut 5 bases from V and 10 bases from J; bases unmatched to any gene: 7. This CDR3 is built from 13 residues. Germline CDR1 SGHNT, CDR2 YENEEA. Here the CDR3 DNA reads TGTGCCAGCAGCATCACTAGCGGAGGGGAGCAGTTCTTC. It specifies CASSITSGGEQFF.

This chain uses TRBV29-1 with TRBJ1-2, with a possible D match to TRBD1 (6 bases). The germline V gene encodes CDR1 SQVTM and CDR2 ANQGSEA. The CDR3 has 13 residues. V lost 3 bases and J 8 bases, leaving 16 bases between the germline ends. The CDR3 DNA sequence: TGCAGCGTTGACGCGGGGGCAAGAGAGGGCTACACCTTC. Its protein is CSVDAGAREGYTF. Using reference TRBV29-1 and TRBJ1-2 for the parts outside the CDR3, the full variable domain is SAVISQKPSRDICQRGTSLTIQCQVDSQVTMMFWYRQQPGQSLTLIATANQGSEATYESGFVIDKFPISRPNLTFSTLTVSNMSPEDSSIYLCSVDAGAREGYTFGSGTRLTVV.

CDR3 DNA: TGTGCCAGCAGATTAACGGACACCTTGAACACTGAAGCTTTCTTT. Residues: CASRLTDTLNTEAFF. This chain joins TRBV7-8 and TRBJ1-1; the D gene is possibly TRBD1 (5 bases). The CDR3 extends over 15 amino acids. From germline, CDR1 is SGHVS and CDR2 FQNEAQ. V lost 6 bases and J lost 0, with 14 bases in between.